This TCR beta chain emerged from a study of blood T cells in healthy people across ages. Alongside a J-beta primer mix, a sample-barcoded 5' primer served in a second PCR lasting roughly 7 to 11 cycles. TCRdb itself ran the 5' RACE reads through MiXCR, one entry per CDR3 protein. Of nearly 800,000 distinct CDR3 sequences listed, just over 55% are singletons. This CDR3 is built from 13 residues. V gave up 4 bases and J gave up 0 bases, with 5 bases separating them. Germline V gene lookup returns CDR1 KGHDR and CDR2 SFDVKD. V gene TRBV24-1 combines with J gene TRBJ1-2; D is ambiguous. Sequenced input: blood. This TCR was recovered from a man between 35 and 55 years old in good health. CDR3 coding DNA: TGTGCCACCAGTGAAGGATCTAACTATGGCTACACCTTC. As protein: CATSEGSNYGYTF.